This T cell receptor (beta chain) came from a study of T cell responses to AZD1222 COVID-19 vaccine. With 7 bases clipped from V and 5 bases from J, the junction kept 7 bases outside the gene matches. This CDR3 region has 13 residues. Study outcomes and limitations: Spike-specific TCR repertoires showed rising breadth and depth after two AZD1222 doses. Among AZD1222 vaccinees, only six or seven were seropositive at baseline.

This clone has a single count. What it binds is unknown. Sequenced by immunoSEQ multiplex PCR; TCRdb stores in-frame clones only, minus some. The sample comprises roughly 100,000 clones, 85% to 90% of which are singletons, and roughly 5.1% rests with the top ten. The sample consisted of peripheral blood, taken on day 0 of AZD1222 vaccination. This clonotype originated in an adult in good health. The chain combines TRBV12-3 or TRBV12-4 with TRBJ1-1; 7 bases line up with TRBD1. The CDR3 nucleotides are TGTGCCAGCATTCGACAGGGTGGGACTGAAGCTTTCTTT. Translated, it gives CASIRQGGTEAFF.